The next 20 T cell receptor beta chains were all read from a single sample in a study of blood T cell repertoires in COVID-19. Produced via immunoSEQ multiplex PCR; TCRdb's table is partial and in-frame only. The data hold some 170,000 clones, with 80% to 95% observed a single time. The source material was peripheral blood. The receptors here all came from a woman in her fifties or sixties with COVID-19, enrolled during active disease.

J is TRBJ1-6 and V is TRBV10-3, with 7 nucleotides matching TRBD1. The ends lost 4 bases at V and 7 bases at J; junction bases unmatched: 4. The germline V gene encodes CDR1 ENHRY and CDR2 SYGVKD. This CDR3 comprises 14 residues. This CDR3 reads CAISVDRDNSPLHF. DNA for the CDR3: TGTGCCATCAGTGTTGACAGGGACAATTCACCCCTCCACTTT.

The V and J genes are TRBV7-9 and TRBJ2-7; D may be TRBD1 (5 bases). Germline V gene sequence: CDR1 SEHNR, CDR2 FQNEAQ (reference sequence). Trimming took off 5 bases at V and 4 bases at J, with 6 bases between the two ends. This CDR3 spans 11 amino acids. CDR3 region: CASSPGYEQYF. The CDR3 nucleotides read TGTGCCAGCAGCCCAGGGTACGAGCAGTACTTC.

In this sample, this clone turned up once. The genes are TRBV7-2 and TRBJ1-6, with D maybe TRBD1 (5 bases). The V gene's germline CDR1 is SGHTA and CDR2 FQGNSA. This CDR3 is built from 16 residues. V was cut by 2 bases and J by 7 bases, with 15 bases left in between. The CDR3 sequence is CASSLFVGGGNSPLHF. CDR3 in DNA: TGTGCCAGCAGCTTATTTGTCGGGGGAGGCAATTCACCCCTCCACTTT.

This chain uses TRBV18 with TRBJ1-2; TRBD1 agrees at 8 bases. The germline V gene encodes CDR1 KGHSH and CDR2 LQKENI. The CDR3 totals 14 residues. V was clipped by 3 bases and J by 3 bases; unmatched bases: 3. The chain's CDR3 is CASSPTDRDYGYTF. In nucleotides, the CDR3 is TGTGCCAGCTCACCGACGGACAGGGACTATGGCTACACCTTC.

Comments on this clone: This sample includes further DNA sequences coding for the same CDR3. This chain joins TRBV4-1 and TRBJ1-1; perhaps TRBD1 as D (5 bases). Trimming shortened V by 3 bases and J by 1 base, and 6 bases separated the two germline ends. The CDR3 extends over 13 amino acids. CDR1 MGHRA and CDR2 YSYEKL come from the germline V gene. CDR3 nucleotide sequence: TGCGCCAGCAGCCAGGGGCAGAACACTGAAGCTTTCTTT. Its protein is CASSQGQNTEAFF.

V usage is TRBV11-2 and J usage is TRBJ2-1; D is unresolved. Trimming shortened V by 3 bases and J by 6 bases, and 9 bases separated the two germline ends. The CDR3 spans 13 residues. Germline V gives CDR1 SGHAT, CDR2 FQNNGV. CDR3 region: CASSFRSPNEQFF. The CDR3 DNA reads as TGTGCCAGCAGCTTTCGGAGCCCCAATGAGCAGTTCTTC.

This chain links TRBV19 with TRBJ1-6; D is unclear. The CDR3 runs to 14 residues. Per germline, CDR1 LNHDA and CDR2 SQIVND (reference sequence). V was trimmed by 3 bases and J by 7 bases, leaving 10 bases between them. The chain's CDR3 is CASSIRERNSPLHF. In DNA, the CDR3 is TGTGCCAGTAGTATTCGGGAGCGAAATTCACCCCTCCACTTT.

The chain has TRBV18 and TRBJ2-3; D remains unclear. The CDR3 length is 15 residues. CDR1 is KGHSH, CDR2 LQKENI, per germline. The V end lost 3 bases, the J end lost 1 base, and 11 bases lay between the germline ends. The CDR3 sequence: CASSPRHSGTDTQYF. CDR3 DNA sequence: TGTGCCAGCTCACCGCGGCACTCTGGCACAGATACGCAGTATTTT.

The chain couples TRBV25-1 to TRBJ1-2; D perhaps matches TRBD1 (6 bases). Germline CDR1 and CDR2: MGHDK and SYGVNS. Trimming stripped 4 bases from V and 4 bases from J, with 7 bases between. This CDR3 has 12 residues. The DNA for the CDR3 is TGTGCCAGCAGTGGGGACATCTATGGCTACACCTTC. Translated, it gives CASSGDIYGYTF.

This clone occurred once. DNA of the CDR3: TGCGCCAGCAGCTTGGAGGGGCCGTCAGGGGGCTACACCTTC. Protein product: CASSLEGPSGGYTF. This chain uses TRBV5-1 with TRBJ1-2; a possible D gene is TRBD1 (5 bases). This CDR3 comprises 14 residues. CDR1 and CDR2 (germline): SGHRS, YFSETQ. The V end lost 0 bases, the J end lost 8 bases, and 14 bases lay between the germline ends. Using reference TRBV5-1 and TRBJ1-2 for the parts outside the CDR3, the full variable domain is KAGVTQTPRYLIKTRGQQVTLSCSPISGHRSVSWYQQTPGQGLQFLFEYFSETQRNKGNFPGRFSGRQFSNSRSEMNVSTLELGDSALYLCASSLEGPSGGYTFGSGTRLTVV.

The chain couples TRBV6-5 to TRBJ1-6; TRBD1 matches at 8 bases. V lost 6 bases and J lost 7; bases outside the gene matches: 5. CDR1 is MNHEY and CDR2 is SVGAGI in the germline V gene. The CDR3 has 14 residues. CDR3 nucleotides: TGTGCCAGCAGCTTCGACAGGGGAAATTCACCCCTCCACTTT. This translates into CASSFDRGNSPLHF.

Only one count was recorded for this clone. This chain connects TRBV5-1 to TRBJ1-2; D call uncertain. The V and J ends lost 4 bases and 0 bases respectively, with 13 bases between them. The germline CDR1 and CDR2 sequences are SGHRS and YFSETQ. CDR3 length equals 15 residues. The DNA of the CDR3 is TGCGCCAGCAGCCAGTCCAGATCTTCTAACTATGGCTACACCTTC. It codes for CASSQSRSSNYGYTF.

The rearrangement joins TRBV3-1 (or the pseudogene TRBV3-2) to TRBJ1-4; a weak D match, TRBD1 (6 bases). The ends were cut back, 4 bases at V and 8 bases at J, with 11 bases in the middle. Per the germline V gene, CDR1 is LGHDT and CDR2 is YNNKEL (reference sequence). The CDR3 is 13 residues long. This CDR3 is CASSRPQGEKLFF. As DNA, the CDR3 is TGTGCCAGCAGCCGACCACAGGGAGAAAAACTGTTTTTT.

V is TRBV15 and J is TRBJ2-7, with 8 bases aligning to TRBD1. V shed 5 bases and J 1 base; nucleotides not matched to a gene: 13. There are 17 residues in the CDR3. In germline, CDR1 is LNHNV, CDR2 YYDKDF (reference sequence). Written as DNA, the CDR3 is TGTGCCACCAGCCCTCGACAGGGGACCGAAGCTTCCTACGAGCAGTACTTC. As protein: CATSPRQGTEASYEQYF.

V gene TRBV2 combines with J gene TRBJ2-7; D is ambiguous. Germline CDR1 is SNHLY and CDR2 is FYNNEI. This CDR3 is built from 13 residues. Trimming pared 3 bases from V and 3 bases from J, leaving 9 bases between. CDR3 DNA sequence: TGTGCCAGCAGTGATTTATCCGTCTACGAGCAGTACTTC. This codes for CASSDLSVYEQYF.

This sequence joins TRBV11-3 and TRBJ2-3, with 8 bases that match TRBD2. The CDR3 is 14 residues long. Germline values: CDR1 SGHNT, CDR2 YENEEA. V shed 6 bases, J shed 2 bases, and the junction held 4 bases outside the gene matches. The CDR3 loop reads CASSRGGNTDTQYF. The CDR3 DNA sequence: TGTGCCAGCAGTCGGGGGGGGAACACAGATACGCAGTATTTT.

V and J are TRBV24-1 and TRBJ1-2; TRBD1 aligns across 7 bases. V trimming: 3 bases; J trimming: 4 bases; junction bases outside the gene matches: 7. The CDR3 is 15 amino acids. Germline assignment: CDR1 KGHDR and CDR2 SFDVKD. CDR3 protein: CATSDQRQGLYGYTF. CDR3 sequence (DNA): TGTGCCACCAGTGATCAAAGACAGGGACTCTATGGCTACACCTTC.

CDR3 residues: CASSPTDRRDTEAFF. In DNA form, the CDR3 reads TGTGCCAGCAGCCCGACGGACAGGAGAGACACTGAAGCTTTCTTT. The chain carries TRBV9 and TRBJ1-1; TRBD1 matches at 7 bases. Germline V gene sequence: CDR1 SGDLS, CDR2 YYNGEE. V lost 4 bases and J lost 3; bases outside the gene matches: 9. This CDR3 is built from 15 residues. Full variable domain (missing parts from reference TRBV9 and TRBJ1-1): DSGVTQTPKHLITATGQRVTLRCSPRSGDLSVYWYQQSLDQGLQFLIQYYNGEERAKGNILERFSAQQFPDLHSELNLSSLELGDSALYFCASSPTDRRDTEAFFGQGTRLTVV.

V and J are TRBV14 and TRBJ1-2; D remains unclear. The germline V gene encodes CDR1 SGHDN and CDR2 FVKESK. V lost 1 base to trimming and J lost 4 bases, with 7 bases between them. The CDR3 is 13 residues long. The CDR3 loop is CASSQGGIYGYTF. The CDR3 bases are TGTGCCAGCAGCCAAGGCGGGATCTATGGCTACACCTTC.

This chain joins TRBV9 and TRBJ2-1, with 12 nucleotides matching TRBD2. Germline values: CDR1 SGDLS, CDR2 YYNGEE. V was clipped by 2 bases and J by 6 bases; unmatched bases: 12. This CDR3 has 18 amino acids. This CDR3 reads CASSVTPTLAGGLNEQFF. As DNA, the CDR3 is TGTGCCAGCAGCGTGACCCCTACCCTAGCGGGGGGGCTCAATGAGCAGTTCTTC.